These 23 T cell receptor beta chains share one sample of origin, sequenced in a study of human T cells and chemical hapten exposure. TCRdb independently ran MiXCR on the RACE reads; one entry per CDR3 protein. The sample carries tens of thousands of distinct CDR3 sequences, 9% to 15% recorded once. The sample's time point: pre-sensitization, week 0. The treatment here: therapeutic diphenylcyclopropenone sensitization with weekly scalp DPC. Unfractionated whole blood yielded total RNA. This specimen consisted of whole blood, obtained in connection with sensitization to the hapten diphenylcyclopropenone (DPC). Every receptor here comes from a woman aged 40-49 years with alopecia areata. Some clones in this sample may be carry-over from other donors' samples.

The J gene is TRBJ2-7, the V gene TRBV28; a possible D gene is TRBD2 (6 bases). There are 15 residues in the CDR3. Germline V gives CDR1 MDHEN, CDR2 SYDVKM. Trimming stripped 6 bases from V and 6 bases from J, with 21 bases between. In nucleotides, the CDR3 is TGTGCCAGCAGGCCCCTCGGGGGAAGGGATCTCGAGCAGTACTTC. Its translation is CASRPLGGRDLEQYF. Full variable domain (missing parts from reference TRBV28 and TRBJ2-7): DVKVTQSSRYLVKRTGEKVFLECVQDMDHENMFWYRQDPGLGLRLIYFSYDVKMKEKGDIPEGYSVSREKKERFSLILESASTNQTSMYLCASRPLGGRDLEQYFGPGTRLTVT.

This clonotype was found many times. This rearrangement joins TRBV19 to TRBJ2-5, with a possible D match to TRBD1 (6 bases). Trimming took 8 bases from V and 2 from J, leaving 12 bases between them. CDR3 length: 13 amino acids. CDR1 is LNHDA, CDR2 SQIVND, per germline (reference sequence). The DNA of the CDR3 is TGTGCCAGTTCCGGGACAAAACAAGAGACCCAGTACTTC. It is translated as CASSGTKQETQYF.

The V and J genes are TRBV7-9 and TRBJ2-1, with D unresolved. Trimming stripped 3 bases from V and 8 bases from J, with 14 bases between. The CDR3 is made up of 14 amino acids. CDR1 and CDR2 from the germline V gene are SEHNR and FQNEAQ (reference sequence). CDR3 loop: CASSFRTRVDEQFF. Here the CDR3 DNA reads TGTGCCAGCAGCTTCCGGACCCGGGTGGATGAGCAGTTCTTC. Based on the CDR3 plus reference TRBV7-9 and TRBJ2-1, the full variable domain is DTGVSQNPRHKITKRGQNVTFRCDPISEHNRLYWYRQTLGQGPEFLTYFQNEAQLEKSRLLSDRFSAERPKGSFSTLEIQRTEQGDSAMYLCASSFRTRVDEQFFGPGTRLTVL.

Ten or more counts support this clonotype. The V gene is TRBV20-1, the J gene TRBJ2-7; TRBD2 agrees at 14 bases. J gave up 4 bases and V 6 bases, and 8 bases lay outside the gene matches. This CDR3 comprises 15 residues. Germline V lookup: CDR1 DFQATT, CDR2 SNEGSKA (reference sequence). CDR3 in amino acids: CSAPGLAGVSYEQYF. The CDR3 coding sequence is TGCAGTGCGCCGGGACTAGCGGGAGTAAGTTACGAGCAGTACTTC.

The genes are TRBV5-1 and TRBJ2-1, with 9 bases that match TRBD1. Losses at the gene ends were 3 bases for V and 7 bases for J; bases not matched to a gene: 5. The CDR3 spans 14 residues. The germline V gene has CDR1 SGHRS and CDR2 YFSETQ. CDR3 sequence (DNA): TGCGCCAGCAGCTCACAGGGGGCCAGGAATGAGCAGTTCTTC. This sequence encodes CASSSQGARNEQFF.

This clonotype was found many times. The chain couples TRBV7-2 to TRBJ1-5; tentative D call: TRBD1 (5 bases). The CDR3 length is 13 residues. Trimming removed 1 base at V and 11 bases at J, with 12 bases between. Germline-derived CDR1 and CDR2 are SGHTA and FQGNSA. This CDR3 reads CASSLGDSGAQHF. As DNA, the CDR3 is TGTGCCAGCAGCTTAGGAGATTCGGGGGCCCAGCATTTT.

The CDR3 DNA follows: TGCAGCGTCGGACTAGCGAACGTTTACAATGAGCAGTTCTTC. It yields the protein CSVGLANVYNEQFF. This chain uses TRBV29-1 with TRBJ2-1; 9 nucleotides agree with TRBD2. With V trimmed by 6 bases and J by 4 bases, 7 bases remained unmatched. The CDR3 extends over 14 amino acids. Germline CDR1 and CDR2: SQVTM and ANQGSEA.

Concerning this clonotype: A much larger clone is a single base away; this may be a read error. The chain combines TRBV19 with TRBJ2-1; 14 bases are a match to TRBD2. CDR3 length: 16 amino acids. CDR1 LNHDA and CDR2 SQIVND come from the germline V gene (reference sequence). With 10 bases clipped from V and 2 bases from J, the junction kept 7 bases outside the gene matches. This CDR3 is CATGTSGGPTYNEQFF. The CDR3 DNA reads TGTGCCACAGGGACTAGCGGGGGACCTACCTACAATGAGCAGTTCTTC.

This clonotype occurred many times. The chain joins TRBV6-2 or TRBV6-3 to TRBJ1-5; D is uncertain. The CDR3 is 14 residues long. V lost 6 bases and J lost 4, with 13 bases in between. The germline V gene has CDR1 MNHEY and CDR2 SVGEGT. CDR3 in amino acids: CASSLDILNQPQHF. CDR3 sequence (DNA): TGTGCCAGCAGCCTAGACATCCTTAATCAGCCCCAGCATTTT.

This clonotype was picked up a small number of times. V gene TRBV28 combines with J gene TRBJ2-3; 7 bases align to TRBD2. The germline CDR1 and CDR2 sequences are MDHEN and SYDVKM. Germline trimming cut 7 bases from V and 4 bases from J; bases unmatched to any gene: 11. This CDR3 spans 15 amino acids. The DNA for the CDR3 is TGTGCCAGCAAAAAAAGACTAGCAATAGCAGATACGCAGTATTTT. Protein: CASKKRLAIADTQYF.

This clonotype appeared many times. This chain connects TRBV13 to TRBJ2-7; no reliable D call. V lost 2 bases and J lost 2, with 10 bases in between. This CDR3 has 14 residues. Germline V gene data show CDR1 as PRHDT and CDR2 as FYEKMQ (reference sequence). CDR3 sequence reads: CASSLLRLPYEQYF. The CDR3 coding sequence is TGTGCCAGCAGCTTACTTAGACTTCCCTACGAGCAGTACTTC.

The genes are TRBV29-1 and TRBJ2-7; D not resolved. Germline V CDR1 and CDR2: SQVTM, ANQGSEA. Between the trimmed V and J ends, which lost 5 bases and 2 bases, there was a span of 10 bases. This CDR3 is built from 12 residues. CDR3 protein: CSVIAGPYEQYF. CDR3 coding DNA: TGCAGCGTTATTGCCGGGCCCTACGAGCAGTACTTC.

Judged by abundance, this clonotype is medium-sized. The CDR3 loop is CSVSRVLNTEAFF. DNA of the CDR3: TGCAGCGTCTCGAGGGTCCTAAACACTGAAGCTTTCTTT. The chain has TRBV29-1 and TRBJ1-1; D call uncertain. This CDR3 has 13 amino acids. Germline lookup yields CDR1 SQVTM and CDR2 ANQGSEA. V was pared by 6 bases and J by 2 bases, with 13 bases between.

There are many counts of this clonotype. This chain links TRBV27 with TRBJ2-3; D may be TRBD1 (6 bases). This CDR3 region has 15 residues. The V gene lost 2 bases and the J gene lost 3 bases, with 12 bases spanning the gap. Germline-derived CDR1 and CDR2 are MNHEY and SMNVEV (reference sequence). The CDR3, as DNA: TGTGCCAGCAGTTTAAGGGGGAGAGAAACAGATACGCAGTATTTT. It translates to CASSLRGRETDTQYF.

This clonotype was recorded at least ten times. The chain links TRBV20-1 to TRBJ1-5, with D perhaps TRBD1 (5 bases). The V gene's germline CDR1 is DFQATT and CDR2 SNEGSKA (reference sequence). Trimming pared 6 bases from V and 4 bases from J, leaving 13 bases between. The length of the CDR3 is 13 residues. The CDR3 protein is CSAQFQGNQPQHF. The CDR3 nucleotides read TGCAGTGCCCAGTTTCAGGGAAATCAGCCCCAGCATTTT.

This clonotype was seen more than once but under ten times. V is TRBV3-1 and J is TRBJ1-2; D possibly corresponds to TRBD1 (5 bases). Trimming shortened V by 0 bases and J by 8 bases, and 16 bases separated the two germline ends. The CDR3 consists of 15 residues. Germline CDR1 reads LGHDT; CDR2 reads YNNKEL (reference sequence). The CDR3 here is CASSQDLARGGGYTF. In nucleotides, the CDR3 is TGTGCCAGCAGCCAAGACCTAGCGAGGGGTGGCGGCTACACCTTC.

This clonotype was seen many times. The chain employs TRBV18 and TRBJ2-6; D might be TRBD1 (5 bases). The CDR3 consists of 16 residues. V was shortened by 1 base and J by 2 bases, with 9 bases between the two germline ends. Germline values: CDR1 KGHSH, CDR2 LQKENI. CDR3 region: CASSPLVRAGANVLTF. The CDR3, as DNA: TGTGCCAGCTCACCACTCGTCAGGGCTGGGGCCAACGTCCTGACTTTC.

This clonotype was detected many times. The V and J genes are TRBV19 and TRBJ2-7; D is uncertain. V dropped 4 bases and J dropped 3 bases, with 10 bases sitting between them. This CDR3 comprises 13 residues. Germline V CDR1 and CDR2: LNHDA, SQIVND (reference sequence). The CDR3 DNA follows: TGTGCCAGTAGTAGCGCTAGGTTCTACGAGCAGTACTTC. Protein product: CASSSARFYEQYF.

This clonotype was counted ten times or more. The chain recombines TRBV2 with TRBJ2-3, with D perhaps TRBD1 (5 bases). The CDR3 runs 14 residues. With 3 bases removed from V and 2 bases from J, the gap between germline ends came to 9 bases. Looked up from germline, CDR1 is SNHLY and CDR2 is FYNNEI. CDR3 coding DNA: TGTGCCAGCAGTGACAGGGATAACACAGATACGCAGTATTTT. Translated: CASSDRDNTDTQYF.

This clonotype was detected ten times or more. The chain couples TRBV12-5 to TRBJ2-1; TRBD1 matches 9 bases. CDR1 and CDR2 from the germline V gene are LGHNT and FRNRAP. Trimming took 8 bases from V and 1 from J; bases not matched to a gene: 9. The CDR3 contains 16 residues. The CDR3 DNA is TGTGCTAGTAGGCCGACAGGGGGAGTTTCCTACAATGAGCAGTTCTTC. It codes for CASRPTGGVSYNEQFF.

A few counts support this clonotype. V is TRBV20-1 and J is TRBJ2-5; 9 positions agree with TRBD2. V lost 1 base and J lost 5; bases outside the gene matches: 2. The CDR3 spans 13 residues. Germline V gene data show CDR1 as DFQATT and CDR2 as SNEGSKA (reference sequence). Here the CDR3 DNA reads TGCAGTGCTAGAGCTAGCGGGGTTGAGACCCAGTACTTC. Translated: CSARASGVETQYF.

In this sample, this clonotype turned up many times. The chain is built from TRBV10-1 and TRBJ2-4; possible D gene TRBD2, 5 bases. V lost 2 bases, J lost 6 bases, and 8 bases lay in between. This CDR3 comprises 13 residues. From germline, CDR1 is WNHNN and CDR2 SYGVQD (reference sequence). CDR3 loop: CASSEGSVNIQYF. Written as DNA, the CDR3 is TGCGCCAGCAGTGAGGGTAGCGTAAACATTCAGTACTTC.

This clonotype was detected a few times. The V and J genes are TRBV6-2 or TRBV6-3 and TRBJ1-5; a weak D match, TRBD1 (5 bases). CDR1 is MNHEY and CDR2 is SVGEGT in the germline V gene. The CDR3 totals 13 residues. V lost 3 bases and J lost 5, with 8 bases in between. CDR3 amino acids: CASSYRGHQPQHF. DNA for the CDR3: TGTGCCAGCAGTTATAGGGGTCATCAGCCCCAGCATTTT.